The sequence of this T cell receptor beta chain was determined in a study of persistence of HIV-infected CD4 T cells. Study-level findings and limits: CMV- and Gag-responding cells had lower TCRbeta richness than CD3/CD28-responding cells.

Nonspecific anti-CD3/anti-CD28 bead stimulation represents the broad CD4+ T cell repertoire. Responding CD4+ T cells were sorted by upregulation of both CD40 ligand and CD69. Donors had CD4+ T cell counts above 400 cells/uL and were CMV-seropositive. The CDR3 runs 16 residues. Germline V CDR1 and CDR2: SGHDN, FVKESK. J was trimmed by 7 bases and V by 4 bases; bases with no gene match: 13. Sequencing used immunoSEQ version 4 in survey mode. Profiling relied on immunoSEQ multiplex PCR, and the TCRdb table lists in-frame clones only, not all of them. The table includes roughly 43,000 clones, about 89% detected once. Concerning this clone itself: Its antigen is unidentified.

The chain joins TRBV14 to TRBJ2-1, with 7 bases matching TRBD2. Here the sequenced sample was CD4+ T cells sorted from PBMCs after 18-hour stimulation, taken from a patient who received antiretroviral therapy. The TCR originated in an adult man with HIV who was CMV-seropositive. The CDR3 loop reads CASSLLTSSGGNEQFF. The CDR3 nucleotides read TGTGCCAGCAGCCTCTTGACAAGTTCGGGGGGAAATGAGCAGTTCTTC.